This TCR beta chain was obtained from a study of blood T cells in healthy people across ages. The CDR3 loop spans 14 amino acids. Germline V CDR1 and CDR2: DFQATT, SNEGSKA (reference sequence). V gave up 7 bases and J gave up 1 base; unmatched junction bases: 5. Through a sample-barcoded 5' primer and a J-beta primer mix, a second PCR was run for 7 to 11 cycles. TCRdb redid the calling of the 5' RACE reads with MiXCR, one entry per CDR3 protein. The table includes over 1,500,000 distinct CDR3 sequences, around 48% detected once. This clonotype was counted between two and nine times. This chain links TRBV20-1 with TRBJ2-3; 10 nucleotides match TRBD2. Sequencing was performed on blood. This TCR was recovered from a middle-aged woman in good health. CDR3 DNA sequence: TGCAGTGAAGCGGGGGGGCTAGGCACAGATACGCAGTATTTT. Its protein is CSEAGGLGTDTQYF.